These 28 T cell receptor beta chains were sequenced from one sample in a study of blood T cell repertoires in COVID-19 (dated by TCRdb to about 2020). Receptors were amplified or captured by the immunoSEQ multiplex PCR assay. TCRdb limited this immuneACCESS table to in-frame rearrangements with V and J called. A share of clones is missing; checked studies link under half to unresolved V genes, and the rest is unexplained. For this sample there are 50,000 or so clones; around 86% appear just once. The ten largest make up 20% to 25% of the sample. The specimen sequenced was peripheral blood. All receptors come from an elderly woman with acute or convalescent COVID-19.

The chain employs TRBV10-2 and TRBJ1-3; D not resolved. The CDR3 totals 15 residues. CDR1 is WSHSY, CDR2 SAAADI, per germline. The V end was cut by 3 bases, the J end by 0 bases, with 9 bases between. CDR3 region: CASSEWRISGNTIYF. The CDR3 coding sequence is TGCGCCAGCAGTGAATGGAGGATCTCTGGAAACACCATATATTTT.

V usage is TRBV3-1 (or the pseudogene TRBV3-2) and J usage is TRBJ2-2; 11 positions match TRBD2. The CDR3 covers 16 residues. The germline gives CDR1 LGHDT, CDR2 YNNKEL (reference sequence). V was clipped by 0 bases and J by 7 bases; unmatched bases: 4. The CDR3 nucleotides read TGTGCCAGCAGCCAAGAGTACCTAGCGGGGGGCGGGGAGCTGTTTTTT. It encodes CASSQEYLAGGGELFF.

The rearrangement links TRBV5-3 to TRBJ2-7; 8 nucleotides line up with TRBD1. TRBV5-3 falls under the ORF class, with uncertain function. This CDR3 has 14 residues. V lost 1 base and J lost 5; bases outside the gene matches: 5. The CDR3: CARSLLPGGNEQYF. CDR3 coding DNA: TGTGCCAGAAGCTTGTTACCAGGGGGCAACGAGCAGTACTTC.

The gene calls are TRBV18 and TRBJ2-2; TRBD2 is a possible D gene (6 bases). The germline CDR1 and CDR2 sequences are KGHSH and LQKENI. Trimming took 3 bases from V and 3 from J, leaving 8 bases between them. The CDR3 length is 14 residues. CDR3: CASSPRLDTGELFF. CDR3 DNA: TGTGCCAGCTCACCCCGACTAGACACCGGGGAGCTGTTTTTT.

This clone was observed once. The chain uses TRBV11-2 and TRBJ2-7; 10 nucleotides agree with TRBD1. With V trimmed by 6 bases and J by 1 base, 3 bases remained unmatched. This CDR3 is 14 amino acids long. Per the germline V gene, CDR1 is SGHAT and CDR2 is FQNNGV. The DNA of the CDR3 is TGTGCCAGCAGACGGGACAGGGGATCCTACGAGCAGTACTTC. Protein product: CASRRDRGSYEQYF.

This rearrangement joins TRBV9 to TRBJ1-6; 7 bases map to TRBD1. Germline V gives CDR1 SGDLS, CDR2 YYNGEE. The CDR3 sequence is 16 residues long. J gave up 7 bases and V 3 bases, and 10 bases lay outside the gene matches. CDR3 region: CASSALGDSKNSPLHF. The CDR3 coding sequence is TGTGCCAGCAGCGCCCTCGGGGACAGCAAGAATTCACCCCTCCACTTT.

The V gene is TRBV5-1, the J gene TRBJ2-3, with 11 bases identical to TRBD2. This CDR3 has 15 residues. V shed 0 bases, J shed 6 bases, and the junction held 3 bases outside the gene matches. Per germline, CDR1 SGHRS and CDR2 YFSETQ. DNA of the CDR3: TGCGCCAGCAGCTTGGGACTAGCGGGGCCGGATACGCAGTATTTT. Translated: CASSLGLAGPDTQYF.

The chain couples TRBV2 to TRBJ2-7; the D is unclear. This CDR3 comprises 14 residues. Germline assignment: CDR1 SNHLY and CDR2 FYNNEI. V was pared by 6 bases and J by 0 bases, with 12 bases between. The CDR3 nucleotides are TGTGCCAGCAGACGGAGTCCGAGCTCCTACGAGCAGTACTTC. Protein sequence: CASRRSPSSYEQYF.

This chain connects TRBV9 to TRBJ1-3; 8 nucleotides align to TRBD1. Germline CDR1 reads SGDLS; CDR2 reads YYNGEE. The ends lost 0 bases at V and 0 bases at J; junction bases unmatched: 5. The CDR3 is made up of 17 amino acids. CDR3 residues: CASSVDGTGFSGNTIYF. The CDR3 DNA is TGTGCCAGCAGCGTAGACGGGACAGGTTTCTCTGGAAACACCATATATTTT.

The genes are TRBV5-1 and TRBJ1-3; no clear D gene. The CDR3 extends over 14 amino acids. Per the germline V gene, CDR1 is SGHRS and CDR2 is YFSETQ. Trimming took off 0 bases at V and 2 bases at J, with 6 bases between the two ends. The CDR3 is CASSLEAPGNTIYF. CDR3 sequence (DNA): TGCGCCAGCAGCTTGGAAGCACCTGGAAACACCATATATTTT.

The genes are TRBV7-9 and TRBJ1-2; D is possibly TRBD1 (5 bases). V shed 1 base and J shed 8 bases, with 11 bases lying between them. The CDR3 loop spans 13 amino acids. Germline V gives CDR1 SEHNR, CDR2 FQNEAQ (reference sequence). CDR3 DNA: TGTGCCAGCAGCTTAGAAGGGGCTGGGGGCTACACCTTC. This sequence encodes CASSLEGAGGYTF.

The chain joins TRBV10-1 to TRBJ1-1, with a possible D match to TRBD1 (5 bases). The length of the CDR3 is 14 residues. The V end lost 0 bases, the J end lost 7 bases, and 12 bases lay between the germline ends. CDR1 is WNHNN and CDR2 is SYGVQD in the germline V gene (reference sequence). CDR3 in amino acids: CASSESGLGVEAFF. The CDR3 DNA reads TGCGCCAGCAGTGAGTCGGGACTAGGTGTTGAAGCTTTCTTT.

The V and J genes are TRBV30 and TRBJ2-7, with D maybe TRBD2 (5 bases). The CDR3 is 11 residues long. CDR1 is GTSNPN, CDR2 SVGIG, per germline (reference sequence). The ends were cut back, 7 bases at V and 3 bases at J, with 10 bases in the middle. In nucleotides, the CDR3 is TGTGCCTCTAGCCGGGGCTACGAGCAGTACTTC. Translation: CASSRGYEQYF.

In its sample, this clone was seen once. CDR3 DNA sequence: TGTGCCACCCAGGGGGCAGAAGGCTACACCTTC. The encoded protein is CATQGAEGYTF. The rearrangement joins TRBV6-6 to TRBJ1-2; 8 bases are shared with TRBD1. Germline CDR1 and CDR2: MNHNY and SVGAGI (reference sequence). This CDR3 spans 11 amino acids. V was clipped by 10 bases and J by 8 bases; unmatched bases: 6.

This clone has more than one count but fewer than ten. This chain joins TRBV30 and TRBJ2-1; D might be TRBD2 (6 bases). Germline CDR1 is GTSNPN and CDR2 is SVGIG (reference sequence). V lost 4 bases to trimming and J lost 4 bases, with 17 bases between them. The CDR3 loop spans 15 amino acids. The CDR3 coding sequence is TGTGCCTGGAAGATCTTAACGGGAGAATACAATGAGCAGTTCTTC. Protein product: CAWKILTGEYNEQFF.

The chain recombines TRBV5-4 with TRBJ2-1, with a tentative D call TRBD2 (6 bases). V shed 0 bases and J shed 6 bases, with 7 bases lying between them. This CDR3 is built from 13 residues. Germline V gene sequence: CDR1 SGHNT, CDR2 YYREEE (reference sequence). In nucleotides, the CDR3 is TGTGCCAGCAGCTTGGCCGGGGGCAATGAGCAGTTCTTC. Translation gives CASSLAGGNEQFF.

The V and J genes are TRBV6-6 and TRBJ2-1, with TRBD1 identical over 9 bases. Losses at the gene ends were 6 bases for V and 4 bases for J; bases not matched to a gene: 4. The CDR3 consists of 14 residues. The germline CDR1 and CDR2 sequences are MNHNY and SVGAGI (reference sequence). CDR3 coding DNA: TGTGCCAGCAGAGGGACAGGGCGTTACAATGAGCAGTTCTTC. This sequence encodes CASRGTGRYNEQFF.

This chain connects TRBV27 to TRBJ1-3; the D is unclear. The CDR3 is made up of 15 amino acids. V dropped 7 bases and J dropped 0 bases, with 13 bases sitting between them. Germline lookup yields CDR1 MNHEY and CDR2 SMNVEV (reference sequence). CDR3 coding DNA: TGTGCCAGCACCAAAACACCCTCCTCTGGAAACACCATATATTTT. This codes for CASTKTPSSGNTIYF.

The rearrangement links TRBV29-1 to TRBJ2-5, with D perhaps matching TRBD1 (6 bases). The CDR3 length is 15 residues. The germline V gene encodes CDR1 SQVTM and CDR2 ANQGSEA. The ends were cut back, 6 bases at V and 2 bases at J, with 19 bases in the middle. The CDR3 here is CSVTDPGTQQETQYF. The CDR3, as DNA: TGCAGCGTGACGGACCCCGGGACACAGCAAGAGACCCAGTACTTC.

The V gene is TRBV3-1 (or the pseudogene TRBV3-2), the J gene TRBJ1-5, with D maybe TRBD1 (6 bases). Germline V gene data show CDR1 as LGHDT and CDR2 as YNNKEL (reference sequence). Deletions cut 1 base from V and 6 bases from J, with 13 bases between. This CDR3 has 15 residues. CDR3 nucleotides: TGTGCCAGCAGCCAAGCAGGGGCTCGTAGTCAGCCCCAGCATTTT. It codes for CASSQAGARSQPQHF.

The sample holds a few counts of this clone. The chain recombines TRBV7-2 with TRBJ2-3; 8 bases are a match to TRBD2. The V gene end was trimmed by 10 bases and the J gene end by 4 bases; junction bases not matched to a gene: 10. CDR3 length equals 14 residues. Germline V gives CDR1 SGHTA, CDR2 FQGNSA. The CDR3 DNA follows: TGTGCCACCGCCCCTAGCGGGTTGCCAGATACGCAGTATTTT. Translated, it gives CATAPSGLPDTQYF. The whole variable domain, remainder taken from reference TRBV7-2 and TRBJ2-3, is GAGVSQSPSNKVTEKGKDVELRCDPISGHTALYWYRQSLGQGLEFLIYFQGNSAPDKSGLPSDRFSAERTGGSVSTLTIQRTQQEDSAVYLCATAPSGLPDTQYFGPGTRLTVL.

This clone was seen a single time. The chain combines TRBV18 with TRBJ2-7, with no clear D. The CDR3 has 14 amino acids. From germline, CDR1 is KGHSH and CDR2 LQKENI. V lost 2 bases, J lost 2 bases, and 10 bases lay in between. CDR3 nucleotides: TGTGCCAGCTCACCAGGGTCAGGAACCTACGAGCAGTACTTC. This sequence encodes CASSPGSGTYEQYF.

J is TRBJ1-2 and V is TRBV5-4; D may be TRBD1 (6 bases). CDR3 length equals 14 residues. Germline V gene lookup returns CDR1 SGHNT and CDR2 YYREEE (reference sequence). The V end lost 6 bases, the J end lost 8 bases, and 20 bases lay between the germline ends. Written as DNA, the CDR3 is TGTGCCAGCACCCGAACAGGGATGGAGGACGGCTACACCTTC. Its protein is CASTRTGMEDGYTF.

The J gene is TRBJ2-3, the V gene TRBV5-1, with D maybe TRBD1 (6 bases). Germline loops: CDR1 SGHRS, CDR2 YFSETQ. Trimming removed 0 bases at V and 10 bases at J, with 15 bases between. This CDR3 has 14 residues. The CDR3, as DNA: TGCGCCAGCAGCTTGGACTCGGAGAAGGGGGCGCAGTATTTT. This codes for CASSLDSEKGAQYF.

This clone was picked up a small number of times. The CDR3 DNA reads TGTGCCATCAGAAGCAGGGGCACCATGAACACTGAAGCTTTCTTT. This encodes CAIRSRGTMNTEAFF. The genes are TRBV10-3 and TRBJ1-1; D might be TRBD1 (6 bases). The germline CDR1 and CDR2 sequences are ENHRY and SYGVKD. This CDR3 has 15 amino acids. V shed 6 bases and J shed 0 bases, with 14 bases lying between them.

This clone was seen only once. V and J are TRBV28 and TRBJ1-2; 8 positions match TRBD1. V shed 4 bases, J shed 8 bases, and the junction held 15 bases outside the gene matches. Germline assignment: CDR1 MDHEN and CDR2 SYDVKM. The CDR3 has 16 residues. The CDR3 nucleotides read TGTGCCAGCAGTTCCGGGACAGGACTTGTGAGGGGCGGCTACACCTTC. It translates to CASSSGTGLVRGGYTF.

V and J are TRBV24-1 and TRBJ2-7; tentatively, D is TRBD1 (6 bases). Germline CDR1 and CDR2: KGHDR and SFDVKD. V was pared by 0 bases and J by 5 bases, with 16 bases between. The CDR3 spans 16 residues. DNA of the CDR3: TGTGCCACCAGTGATTTGGGCAGGGGATTTAGCAACGAGCAGTACTTC. Translation gives CATSDLGRGFSNEQYF.

The rearrangement joins TRBV5-4 to TRBJ1-2; TRBD1 matches at 9 bases. J gave up 4 bases and V 4 bases, and 11 bases lay outside the gene matches. There are 16 residues in the CDR3. Per the germline V gene, CDR1 is SGHNT and CDR2 is YYREEE (reference sequence). DNA of the CDR3: TGTGCCAGCAGCCACTCCCGCGGACAGGGGAGCTATGGCTACACCTTC. Amino acid sequence: CASSHSRGQGSYGYTF.